This T cell receptor beta chain was recovered during a study of OX40 agonist ivuxolimab in advanced cancers. About this clone: Its antigen is not known.

Generated by immunoSEQ multiplex PCR, the TCRdb table keeps only in-frame clones and is missing some. The table records tens of thousands of clones, roughly nine tenths of them present only once. The investigators sampled blood at baseline, at cycle 4 day 1, and at cycle 7 day 1. Trimming removed 2 bases from V and 2 bases from J, with 10 bases in between. The CDR3 sequence is 13 residues long. From germline, CDR1 is SQVTM and CDR2 ANQGSEA. Study-level results: Dosing at 0.1 to 3.0 mg/kg was accompanied by clonal expansion of CD4+ and CD8+ blood T cells by week 6.

This chain links TRBV29-1 with TRBJ2-7; D is unclear. This material consisted of CD4+ or CD8+ T cells sorted from blood, taken in a trial of the OX40 agonist ivuxolimab. The TCR sequence derives from an adult with an advanced solid tumor such as melanoma, head and neck, liver or kidney cancer. The CDR3 DNA follows: TGCAGCGTTGAACAGACCGACACCTACGAGCAGTACTTC. Amino acids: CSVEQTDTYEQYF.